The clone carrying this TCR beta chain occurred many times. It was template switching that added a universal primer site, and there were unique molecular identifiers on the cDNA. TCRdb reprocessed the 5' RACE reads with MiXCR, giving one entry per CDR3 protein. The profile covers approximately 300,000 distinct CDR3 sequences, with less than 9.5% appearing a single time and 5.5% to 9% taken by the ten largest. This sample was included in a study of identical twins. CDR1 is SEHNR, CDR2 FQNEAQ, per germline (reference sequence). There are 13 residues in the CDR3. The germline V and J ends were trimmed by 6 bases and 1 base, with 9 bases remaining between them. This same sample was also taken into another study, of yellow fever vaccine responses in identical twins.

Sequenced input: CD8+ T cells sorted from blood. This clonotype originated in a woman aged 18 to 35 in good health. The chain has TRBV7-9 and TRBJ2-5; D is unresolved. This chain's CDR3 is CASSGTVQETQYF. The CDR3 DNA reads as TGTGCCAGCAGTGGTACAGTCCAAGAGACCCAGTACTTC.